The rows below give T cell receptor beta chains drawn from one sample of a study of cytomegalovirus exposure and HLA in healthy donors. The data were produced by immunoSEQ multiplex PCR, yet TCRdb's version contains in-frame clones alone and is incomplete. This table has under 150,000 clones, 80% appearing once. Sequencing input: PBMCs. These receptors were taken from a man aged 50-60 years in good health and CMV-seronegative. The CDR3 runs from the conserved cysteine through the conserved F or W. D genes are given only for firm matches. Not all rows give a size; the values are once, few, many and, for expanded clones, a class.

>.|.|TRBV5-1|TRBJ1-5
TGCGCCAGCAGCTCCGGGTCACAGGATCAGCCCCAGCATTTT
CASSSGSQDQPQHF
>few|.|TRBV25-1|TRBJ1-2
TGTGCCAGCAGTGAAACAGGCCCCTATGGCTACACCTTC
CASSETGPYGYTF
>.|.|TRBV28|TRBJ1-2
TGTGCCAGCAGGCTGACAGGTCTGGCTGGCTACACCTTC
CASRLTGLAGYTF
>.|TRBD1|TRBV6-5|TRBJ1-3
TGTGCCAGCAGTTACACCGGGACAGGGACTGGAAACACCATATATTTT
CASSYTGTGTGNTIYF
>.|TRBD1|TRBV5-1|TRBJ2-2
TGCGCCAGCAGCCCGACAGGGGTGAACACCGGGGAGCTGTTTTTT
CASSPTGVNTGELFF
>.|.|TRBV18|TRBJ2-6
TGTGCCAGCTCACCAGGGCCTCAGGGGGCCAACGTCCTGACTTTC
CASSPGPQGANVLTF
>.|.|TRBV7-6|TRBJ2-6
TGTGCCAGCAGCCCGCCGAGCTCTGGGGCCAACGTCCTGACTTTC
CASSPPSSGANVLTF
>.|TRBD1|TRBV29-1|TRBJ1-2
TGCAGCGTTCCATCGGGACAGGGACTTCGCTACACCTTC
CSVPSGQGLRYTF
>.|.|TRBV12-5|TRBJ1-1
TGTGCTAGTGGTTTGCCCCCGCGGACTGAAGCTTTCTTT
CASGLPPRTEAFF
>few|TRBD1|TRBV2|TRBJ1-1
TGTGCCAGCAGGGGGACAGGGATATTCACTGAAGCTTTCTTT
CASRGTGIFTEAFF
>.|.|TRBV19|TRBJ2-3
TGTGCCAGTAGTGGGGGTGGCGGGAAAGACACAGATACGCAGTATTTT
CASSGGGGKDTDTQYF
>.|TRBD1|TRBV2|TRBJ1-4
TGTGCCAGCAGTGAAGCGCTGCCAGGGGGCGATGAAAAACTGTTTTTT
CASSEALPGGDEKLFF
>.|TRBD2|TRBV11-2|TRBJ2-5
TGTGCCAGCAGCTCCGGACTAGGGGAGACCCAGTACTTC
CASSSGLGETQYF
>.|TRBD1|TRBV6-1|TRBJ1-2
TGTGCCAGCAGAGGAGGGACAGGCTATGGCTACACCTTC
CASRGGTGYGYTF
>.|.|TRBV5-4|TRBJ2-6
TGTGCCAGCAGCTTGGGAGGTTCCGGGGCCAACGTCCTGACTTTC
CASSLGGSGANVLTF
>.|.|TRBV7-3|TRBJ1-2
TGTGCCAGCAGCGGAGGGGCGGGGATGGGGGACTATGGCTACACCTTC
CASSGGAGMGDYGYTF
>.|.|TRBV5-4|TRBJ2-3
TGTGCCAGCAGCTTGGACTTCAAAGATACGCAGTATTTT
CASSLDFKDTQYF
>.|.|TRBV11-2|TRBJ2-7
TGTGCCAGCAGCTTCCCCAGGGGCGAGCAGTACTTC
CASSFPRGEQYF
>.|.|TRBV7-3|TRBJ2-5
TGTGCCAGCAGCCCGCAAGCAGGGAAAGAGACCCAGTACTTC
CASSPQAGKETQYF
>.|.|TRBV7-9|TRBJ2-7
TGTGCCAGCAGCTTATACAGCCCCGGCACCCACGAGCAGTACTTC
CASSLYSPGTHEQYF
>.|TRBD2|TRBV19|TRBJ2-1
TGTGCCAGTAGGCGGGGGGGCGTCCCGAATGAGCAGTTCTTC
CASRRGGVPNEQFF
>.|TRBD1|TRBV5-1|TRBJ2-1
TGCGCCAGCAGCTGGGGACAGGTGAGCTCCTACAATGAGCAGTTCTTC
CASSWGQVSSYNEQFF
>few|TRBD1|TRBV7-9|TRBJ1-3
TGTGCCAGCAGCTACGACAGGGTCACTGGAAACACCATATATTTT
CASSYDRVTGNTIYF
>.|.|TRBV25-1|TRBJ1-6
TGTGCCAGCAGAGAGGGTAGTAATTCACCCCTCCACTTT
CASREGSNSPLHF
>once|.|TRBV4-2|TRBJ1-2
TGTGCCAGCAGCCAAGATCGGTCAAAATACTATGGCTACACCTTC
CASSQDRSKYYGYTF
>few|.|TRBV6-1|TRBJ1-2
TGTGCCAGCAGTGAAGCCGTAAGGGCGACAGTGGACTATGGCTACACCTTC
CASSEAVRATVDYGYTF
>.|.|TRBV5-1|TRBJ2-7
TGCGCCAGCAGCTTGGAAGGTCCTAGCCGTACCTACGAGCAGTACTTC
CASSLEGPSRTYEQYF
>.|.|TRBV5-8|TRBJ2-7
TGTGCCAGCAGCTTGGAGCAGGTAGCCTACGAGCAGTACTTC
CASSLEQVAYEQYF
>once|TRBD1|TRBV23-1|TRBJ1-3
TGCGCCAGCAGACAGGGGGTACTAGCGGGAGGAAACACCATATATTTT
CASRQGVLAGGNTIYF
>.|TRBD1|TRBV7-9|TRBJ1-2
TGTGCCAGCAGCGTCGGGACAGGTCAAACCTTC
CASSVGTGQTF
>.|.|TRBV19|TRBJ1-5
TGTGCCAGTAGTTATAGTTTCCAGGGGACGAGCAATCAGCCCCAGCATTTT
CASSYSFQGTSNQPQHF
>.|.|TRBV7-9|TRBJ2-2
TGTGCCAGCAGCTTGGGGGGTTCGCTAGGCACCGGGGAGCTGTTTTTT
CASSLGGSLGTGELFF
>.|.|TRBV5-6|TRBJ2-5
TGTGCCAGCAGCCTCCAAGAGACCCAGTACTTC
CASSLQETQYF
>.|TRBD1|TRBV5-6|TRBJ1-6
TGTGCCAGCAGCTTAGGACAGGGTGTCTCCTATAATTCACCCCTCCACTTT
CASSLGQGVSYNSPLHF
>.|.|TRBV5-6|TRBJ2-5
TGTGCCAGCAGCCCACGGACAGCCCAGTACCAAGAGACCCAGTACTTC
CASSPRTAQYQETQYF
>.|.|TRBV2|TRBJ1-2
TGTGCCAGCAGTGCGGGCAGGGCGAACTATGGCTACACCTTC
CASSAGRANYGYTF
>.|TRBD1|TRBV19|TRBJ2-1
TGTGCCAGTAGCTCGACAGGGCATACCTACAATGAGCAGTTCTTC
CASSSTGHTYNEQFF
>.|TRBD1|TRBV19|TRBJ1-2
TGTGCCAGTAGTCTTCGGACAGGGGGCGGAGGTGGCTACACCTTC
CASSLRTGGGGGYTF
>.|TRBD1|TRBV5-6|TRBJ1-5
TGTGCCAGCAGCAAGGGACAGGACAATCAGCCCCAGCATTTT
CASSKGQDNQPQHF
>.|TRBD1|TRBV6-5|TRBJ1-1
TGTGCCAGCAGTTACGAGGGGGCCGCTTTCTTT
CASSYEGAAFF
>.|.|TRBV27|TRBJ1-1
TGTGCCAGCAGCTCTCAGGGTGAGGTGAACACTGAAGCTTTCTTT
CASSSQGEVNTEAFF
>.|.|TRBV5-6|TRBJ1-2
TGTGCCAGCAGCTTGGTTAGACAGATCGGCTACACCTTC
CASSLVRQIGYTF
>.|TRBD1|TRBV7-2|TRBJ1-5
TGTGCCAGCAGCCGGGACAGGGGGATTCAGCCCCAGCATTTT
CASSRDRGIQPQHF
>few|TRBD2|TRBV6-1|TRBJ2-3
TGTGCCAGCAGCTCACTAGCGGGAGTGGAGGATACGCAGTATTTT
CASSSLAGVEDTQYF
>.|TRBD2|TRBV5-4|TRBJ2-1
TGTGCCAGCAGCAGCGGGAGTAGTGAGCAGTTCTTC
CASSSGSSEQFF
>.|TRBD1|TRBV2|TRBJ2-5
TGTGCCAGCAATTACAGGGGGCTTTACGAGACCCAGTACTTC
CASNYRGLYETQYF
>.|.|TRBV7-9|TRBJ2-6
TGTGCCAGCAGCCGTCGTGCGGGGATGGCTGGGGCCAACGTCCTGACTTTC
CASSRRAGMAGANVLTF
>.|.|TRBV18|TRBJ1-5
TGTGCCAGCTCCTCGGCGGGGGAGTCGGATCAGCCCCAGCATTTT
CASSSAGESDQPQHF
>.|.|TRBV7-3|TRBJ1-6
TGTGCCAGCAGCTTACTCCGGGATTCACCCCTCCACTTT
CASSLLRDSPLHF
>.|.|TRBV19|TRBJ1-2
TGTGCCAGTAGTACAGCAGGGGACCCAGGGAAATACGGCTACACCTTC
CASSTAGDPGKYGYTF
>.|TRBD1|TRBV7-8|TRBJ2-7
TGTGCCAGCAGCTTAGGGAAAAACACCGGGACAGGGTTCTTCTACGAGCAGTACTTC
CASSLGKNTGTGFFYEQYF
>.|.|TRBV5-3|TRBJ1-6
TGTGCCAGAAGCTTGTCTTCCTTGTGGCCCCTCAAGACCCTCCACTTT
CARSLSSLWPLKTLHF
>.|TRBD2|TRBV7-3|TRBJ2-1
TGTGCCAGCAGTCCCTCCTTTAGCGGGAATAGTGGCAATGAGCAGTTCTTC
CASSPSFSGNSGNEQFF
>.|TRBD1|TRBV9|TRBJ2-6
TGTGCCAGCAGCGTAGAGGGACAGCCGATATCTGGGGCCAACGTCCTGACTTTC
CASSVEGQPISGANVLTF
>.|TRBD2|TRBV7-3|TRBJ2-1
TGTGCCAGCAGCCCCGGGACGACTAGCGGGAGTGAAAATGAGCAGTTCTTC
CASSPGTTSGSENEQFF